Listed below are T cell receptor beta chains from one sample, sequenced in a study of cytomegalovirus exposure and HLA in healthy donors. TCRdb's table, derived via immunoSEQ multiplex PCR, lists solely in-frame clones and lacks some. The sample yields 130,000 to 150,000 clones, around two thirds seen once. Input material: PBMCs. All receptors derive from a man younger than 35 in good health and CMV-seropositive. The CDR3 runs from the conserved cysteine through the conserved F or W. D genes are given only for firm matches. Clone size, where shown, is once, few, many, or a class for clones that have expanded.

J gene: TRBJ1-5; D gene: -; V gene: TRBV7-9; clone size: -; CDR3 DNA: TGTGCCAGCAGCCATAGAACCAATCAGCCCCAGCATTTT; CDR3 protein: CASSHRTNQPQHF
J gene: TRBJ1-1; D gene: -; V gene: TRBV13; clone size: -; CDR3 DNA: TGTGCCAGCAGCCCCCGCGGGGGGCTCGGAGCTTTCTTT; CDR3 protein: CASSPRGGLGAFF
J gene: TRBJ2-3; D gene: TRBD1; V gene: TRBV6-1; clone size: -; CDR3 DNA: TGTGCCAGTTACAGGGGCGGCTTGCCAGATACGCAGTATTTT; CDR3 protein: CASYRGGLPDTQYF
J gene: TRBJ1-1; D gene: -; V gene: TRBV2; clone size: -; CDR3 DNA: TGTGCCAGCAGCCCCCCGCACAGGGATAATACTGAAGCTTTCTTT; CDR3 protein: CASSPPHRDNTEAFF
J gene: TRBJ1-2; D gene: -; V gene: TRBV9; clone size: -; CDR3 DNA: TGTGCCAGCAGCACCCCACGCGGAGGATCGTTCCGGGACATCTTCGGAGCTAACTATGGCTACACCTTC; CDR3 protein: CASSTPRGGSFRDIFGANYGYTF
J gene: TRBJ2-5; D gene: TRBD1; V gene: TRBV9; clone size: -; CDR3 DNA: TGTGCCAGCAGCGATGGTACAGGGGCAGGGGAGACCCAGTACTTC; CDR3 protein: CASSDGTGAGETQYF
J gene: TRBJ1-1; D gene: -; V gene: TRBV18; clone size: -; CDR3 DNA: TGTGCCAGCTCACCGCCGCAGGGAAGTAAGTACACTGAAGCTTTCTTT; CDR3 protein: CASSPPQGSKYTEAFF
J gene: TRBJ1-5; D gene: -; V gene: TRBV19; clone size: -; CDR3 DNA: TGTGCCAGTAACCCCGGGAGGGCTCGACAGCCCCAGCATTTT; CDR3 protein: CASNPGRARQPQHF
J gene: TRBJ1-4; D gene: -; V gene: TRBV19; clone size: once; CDR3 DNA: TGTGCTTCAGGGTGGGGAAAACTGTTTTTT; CDR3 protein: CASGWGKLFF
J gene: TRBJ2-7; D gene: TRBD1; V gene: TRBV7-2; clone size: -; CDR3 DNA: TGTGCCAGCAGCTTAGTGGGACAGGGGATCTCCTACGAGCAGTACTTC; CDR3 protein: CASSLVGQGISYEQYF
J gene: TRBJ1-2; D gene: -; V gene: TRBV30; clone size: few; CDR3 DNA: TGTGCCTGGACGCCTCCTACTAACTATGGCTACACCTTC; CDR3 protein: CAWTPPTNYGYTF
J gene: TRBJ1-1; D gene: TRBD1; V gene: TRBV5-1; clone size: -; CDR3 DNA: TGCGCCAGCAGCCCGGAGGGACAGGGGGCGAACACTGAAGCTTTCTTT; CDR3 protein: CASSPEGQGANTEAFF
J gene: TRBJ2-2; D gene: -; V gene: TRBV19; clone size: few; CDR3 DNA: TGTGCCAGTAGTATAGATCGTAAAGGAGGAAGCGGGGAGCTGTTTTTT; CDR3 protein: CASSIDRKGGSGELFF
J gene: TRBJ2-7; D gene: -; V gene: TRBV11-2; clone size: -; CDR3 DNA: TGTGCCAGCAGCCCCATCGCTGGCTCGATCTCCTACGAGCAGTACTTC; CDR3 protein: CASSPIAGSISYEQYF
J gene: TRBJ1-1; D gene: -; V gene: TRBV28; clone size: -; CDR3 DNA: TGTGCCAGCAGTTTACGGTCAGGCCCGAACACTGAAGCTTTCTTT; CDR3 protein: CASSLRSGPNTEAFF
J gene: TRBJ2-1; D gene: TRBD1; V gene: TRBV19; clone size: few; CDR3 DNA: TGTGCCAGTAATTTCGGGACAGGGAGGTATGAGCAGTTCTTC; CDR3 protein: CASNFGTGRYEQFF
J gene: TRBJ1-4; D gene: -; V gene: TRBV15; clone size: -; CDR3 DNA: TGTGCCACCGGTGAGGGGGTGTCTAATGAAAAACTGTTTTTT; CDR3 protein: CATGEGVSNEKLFF
J gene: TRBJ1-2; D gene: -; V gene: TRBV7-9; clone size: -; CDR3 DNA: TGTGCCAGCAGCTTAGCCAGGGACTATGGCTACACCTTC; CDR3 protein: CASSLARDYGYTF
J gene: TRBJ1-4; D gene: -; V gene: TRBV2; clone size: -; CDR3 DNA: TGTGCCAGCAGTGACGCGCGGGGGAGTAATGAAAAACTGTTTTTT; CDR3 protein: CASSDARGSNEKLFF
J gene: TRBJ1-3; D gene: TRBD1; V gene: TRBV7-2; clone size: once; CDR3 DNA: TGTGCCAGCAGCCTCGGGACAGGGAGGTTTGGTAGCTCTGGAAACACCATATATTTT; CDR3 protein: CASSLGTGRFGSSGNTIYF
J gene: TRBJ2-5; D gene: -; V gene: TRBV5-1; clone size: -; CDR3 DNA: TGCGCCAGCAGCTTGTTTCAGGCGGGTGGCCACCAAGAGACCCAGTACTTC; CDR3 protein: CASSLFQAGGHQETQYF
J gene: TRBJ1-1; D gene: TRBD1; V gene: TRBV6-1; clone size: -; CDR3 DNA: TGTGCCAGCAGTGTGACAGGGGGTACTGAAGCTTTCTTT; CDR3 protein: CASSVTGGTEAFF
J gene: TRBJ2-3; D gene: -; V gene: TRBV13; clone size: -; CDR3 DNA: TGTGCCAGCAGCTTCAGAGATACGCAGTATTTT; CDR3 protein: CASSFRDTQYF
J gene: TRBJ2-1; D gene: TRBD2; V gene: TRBV30; clone size: -; CDR3 DNA: TGTGCCTCCCTAGCGGGAGGGAATGAGCAGTTCTTC; CDR3 protein: CASLAGGNEQFF
J gene: TRBJ1-3; D gene: -; V gene: TRBV4-1; clone size: -; CDR3 DNA: TGCGCCAGCAGCCAAGAGGCGTCAGCGAGCTCTGGAAACACCATATATTTT; CDR3 protein: CASSQEASASSGNTIYF
J gene: TRBJ2-3; D gene: TRBD2; V gene: TRBV7-2; clone size: once; CDR3 DNA: TGTGCCAGCAGTTCCCTTTCGGGGAGGGTCACAGATACGCAGTATTTT; CDR3 protein: CASSSLSGRVTDTQYF
J gene: TRBJ2-3; D gene: TRBD2; V gene: TRBV5-1; clone size: few; CDR3 DNA: TGCGCCAGCAGCACCGTAGCGGGAGGGACAGATACGCAGTATTTT; CDR3 protein: CASSTVAGGTDTQYF
J gene: TRBJ2-7; D gene: TRBD1; V gene: TRBV27; clone size: -; CDR3 DNA: TGTGCCAGCAGTGACCGGGACAGTGCCTACGAGCAGTACTTC; CDR3 protein: CASSDRDSAYEQYF
J gene: TRBJ2-7; D gene: -; V gene: TRBV4-2; clone size: -; CDR3 DNA: TGTGCCAGCAGCCAAGAGGTCCCAGGGGGGTCCTACGAGCAGTACTTC; CDR3 protein: CASSQEVPGGSYEQYF
J gene: TRBJ2-1; D gene: TRBD2; V gene: TRBV5-1; clone size: -; CDR3 DNA: TGCGCCAGCAGCTTCGGGGACTACCCTTACAATGAGCAGTTCTTC; CDR3 protein: CASSFGDYPYNEQFF
J gene: TRBJ1-5; D gene: -; V gene: TRBV2; clone size: few; CDR3 DNA: TGTGCCAGCAGGATCAGGGCAAGCGATCAGCCCCAGCATTTT; CDR3 protein: CASRIRASDQPQHF
J gene: TRBJ2-1; D gene: TRBD2; V gene: TRBV4-3; clone size: -; CDR3 DNA: TGCGCCAGCAGCCAAGTTGGGACTAACTACAATGAGCAGTTCTTC; CDR3 protein: CASSQVGTNYNEQFF
J gene: TRBJ2-3; D gene: -; V gene: TRBV5-1; clone size: -; CDR3 DNA: TGCGCCAGCAGCCTGGGCAGTGCAGATACGCAGTATTTT; CDR3 protein: CASSLGSADTQYF